These T cell receptor beta chains were read from a single sample in a study of identical twins. TCRdb recomputed calls from the 5' RACE reads with MiXCR, one row per CDR3 protein. The repertoire includes fewer than 550,000 distinct CDR3 sequences, around 15% of them detected once, and 0.44% sits in the top ten. The sample was also linked to a second study, of yellow fever vaccine responses in identical twins.

Sequenced input: CD4+ T cells sorted from blood. The receptors shown here come from a woman in her late teens or twenties in good health. Each CDR3 is given with its conserved first and last residue. A D gene is named only where the DNA matches it firmly. Clone sizes are given selectively: once, few, many, or a class where the clone is expanded.

d_call: .
v_call: TRBV7-2
clone_size: .
j_call: TRBJ2-3
cdr3_length: 13
cdr3_aa: CASRGPSTDTQYF
cdr3_nt: TGTGCCAGCAGGGGACCGAGCACAGATACGCAGTATTTT

d_call: TRBD2
v_call: TRBV20-1
clone_size: few
j_call: TRBJ2-1
cdr3_length: 13
cdr3_aa: CSQVLAGDNEQFF
cdr3_nt: TGCAGTCAGGTACTAGCGGGGGACAATGAGCAGTTCTTC

d_call: .
v_call: TRBV20-1
clone_size: many
j_call: TRBJ1-1
cdr3_length: 14
cdr3_aa: CSAREPGLVTEAFF
cdr3_nt: TGCAGTGCTAGAGAACCAGGGCTGGTCACTGAAGCTTTCTTT

d_call: .
v_call: TRBV5-1
clone_size: .
j_call: TRBJ2-6
cdr3_length: 16
cdr3_aa: CASSSDRLDLANVLTF
cdr3_nt: TGCGCCAGCAGCTCTGACAGGCTCGACTTGGCCAACGTCCTGACTTTC

d_call: TRBD1
v_call: TRBV6-2/TRBV6-3
clone_size: few
j_call: TRBJ1-5
cdr3_length: 14
cdr3_aa: CASSGQAPQQPQHF
cdr3_nt: TGTGCCAGCTCCGGACAGGCCCCACAGCAGCCCCAGCATTTT

d_call: .
v_call: TRBV12-3/TRBV12-4
clone_size: .
j_call: TRBJ2-7
cdr3_length: 14
cdr3_aa: CASSRGQGAYEQYF
cdr3_nt: TGTGCCAGCAGCCGGGGGCAGGGGGCCTACGAGCAGTACTTC

d_call: .
v_call: TRBV3-1
clone_size: .
j_call: TRBJ2-1
cdr3_length: 12
cdr3_aa: CASSQVQNEQFF
cdr3_nt: TGTGCCAGCAGCCAAGTTCAGAATGAGCAGTTCTTC

d_call: .
v_call: TRBV12-3/TRBV12-4
clone_size: few
j_call: TRBJ2-7
cdr3_length: 13
cdr3_aa: CASSVEGSYEQYF
cdr3_nt: TGTGCCAGCAGCGTAGAGGGCTCCTACGAGCAGTACTTC

d_call: TRBD1
v_call: TRBV5-1
clone_size: few
j_call: TRBJ2-4
cdr3_length: 15
cdr3_aa: CASSRDRVAKNIQYF
cdr3_nt: TGCGCCAGCAGCCGGGACAGGGTTGCCAAAAACATTCAGTACTTC

d_call: TRBD2
v_call: TRBV12-3/TRBV12-4
clone_size: few
j_call: TRBJ2-1
cdr3_length: 15
cdr3_aa: CASSRTSGGANEQFF
cdr3_nt: TGTGCCAGCAGTCGGACTAGCGGGGGGGCAAATGAGCAGTTCTTC

d_call: TRBD2
v_call: TRBV20-1
clone_size: few
j_call: TRBJ2-5
cdr3_length: 15
cdr3_aa: CSARGLAGTQETQYF
cdr3_nt: TGCAGTGCTAGGGGACTAGCGGGAACCCAAGAGACCCAGTACTTC

d_call: TRBD2
v_call: TRBV20-1
clone_size: few
j_call: TRBJ2-1
cdr3_length: 14
cdr3_aa: CSALGRTSVNEQFF
cdr3_nt: TGCAGTGCTTTGGGAAGGACTAGCGTTAATGAGCAGTTCTTC

d_call: TRBD1
v_call: TRBV29-1
clone_size: .
j_call: TRBJ2-5
cdr3_length: 13
cdr3_aa: CSVRDSEKETQYF
cdr3_nt: TGCAGCGTGAGGGACAGCGAGAAAGAGACCCAGTACTTC

d_call: .
v_call: TRBV12-3/TRBV12-4
clone_size: few
j_call: TRBJ2-7
cdr3_length: 15
cdr3_aa: CASSLQGGSRYEQYF
cdr3_nt: TGTGCCAGCAGTTTACAGGGCGGGTCCAGATACGAGCAGTACTTC

d_call: TRBD1
v_call: TRBV5-1
clone_size: few
j_call: TRBJ2-3
cdr3_length: 15
cdr3_aa: CASSSNRGPTDTQYF
cdr3_nt: TGCGCCAGCAGCTCTAACAGGGGACCCACAGATACGCAGTATTTT

d_call: .
v_call: TRBV24-1
clone_size: .
j_call: TRBJ2-5
cdr3_length: 13
cdr3_aa: CATQGGAEETQYF
cdr3_nt: TGTGCCACTCAAGGAGGAGCGGAAGAGACCCAGTACTTC

d_call: .
v_call: TRBV12-3/TRBV12-4
clone_size: many
j_call: TRBJ2-1
cdr3_length: 13
cdr3_aa: CASSFAQLGEQFF
cdr3_nt: TGTGCCAGCAGTTTTGCTCAGTTGGGTGAGCAGTTCTTC

d_call: TRBD2
v_call: TRBV29-1
clone_size: .
j_call: TRBJ2-5
cdr3_length: 14
cdr3_aa: CSVVRTSGGETQYF
cdr3_nt: TGCAGCGTCGTAAGGACTAGCGGTGGAGAGACCCAGTACTTC

d_call: .
v_call: TRBV7-6
clone_size: .
j_call: TRBJ1-5
cdr3_length: 14
cdr3_aa: CASSYCWGGQPQHF
cdr3_nt: TGTGCCAGCAGCTATTGTTGGGGGGGGCAGCCCCAGCATTTT

d_call: .
v_call: TRBV6-1
clone_size: .
j_call: TRBJ2-1
cdr3_length: 18
cdr3_aa: CASSESFARSVAGNEQFF
cdr3_nt: TGTGCCAGCAGTGAATCATTTGCCCGGTCGGTGGCGGGCAATGAGCAGTTCTTC

d_call: .
v_call: TRBV7-8
clone_size: .
j_call: TRBJ2-2
cdr3_length: 14
cdr3_aa: CASSFQEATGELFF
cdr3_nt: TGTGCCAGCAGCTTTCAGGAAGCTACCGGGGAGCTGTTTTTT

d_call: TRBD2
v_call: TRBV12-3/TRBV12-4
clone_size: .
j_call: TRBJ2-7
cdr3_length: 18
cdr3_aa: CAFCLYRLAGTNSYEQYF
cdr3_nt: TGTGCCTTCTGTTTATACAGACTAGCGGGCACTAACTCCTACGAGCAGTACTTC